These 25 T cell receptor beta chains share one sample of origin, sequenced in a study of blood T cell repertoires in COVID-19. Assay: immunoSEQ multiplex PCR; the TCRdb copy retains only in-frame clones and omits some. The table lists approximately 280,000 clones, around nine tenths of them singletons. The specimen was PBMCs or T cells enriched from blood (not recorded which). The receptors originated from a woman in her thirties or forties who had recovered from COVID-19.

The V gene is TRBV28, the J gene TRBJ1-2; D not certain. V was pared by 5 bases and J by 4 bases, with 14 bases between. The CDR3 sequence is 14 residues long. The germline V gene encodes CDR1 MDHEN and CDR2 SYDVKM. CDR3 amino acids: CASSTLDSSYGYTF. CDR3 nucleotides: TGTGCCAGCAGTACTCTGGACTCTAGCTATGGCTACACCTTC.

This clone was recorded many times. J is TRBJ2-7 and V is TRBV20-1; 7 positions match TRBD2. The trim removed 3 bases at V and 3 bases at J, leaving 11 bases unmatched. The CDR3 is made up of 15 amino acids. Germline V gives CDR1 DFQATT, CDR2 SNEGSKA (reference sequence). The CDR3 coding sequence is TGCAGTGCTAGTACCCTCGGCGGGAGCGGCTACGAGCAGTACTTC. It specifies CSASTLGGSGYEQYF.

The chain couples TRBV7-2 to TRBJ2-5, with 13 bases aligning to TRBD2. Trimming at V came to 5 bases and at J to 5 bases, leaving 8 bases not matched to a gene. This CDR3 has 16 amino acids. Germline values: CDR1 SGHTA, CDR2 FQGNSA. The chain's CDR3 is CASSRGLAGVWETQYF. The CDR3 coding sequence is TGTGCCAGCAGCAGAGGACTAGCGGGAGTTTGGGAGACCCAGTACTTC.

The CDR3 DNA follows: TGTGCCAGCAGTGAAACAGGGCTCAGCAATCAGCCCCAGCATTTT. As protein: CASSETGLSNQPQHF. V usage is TRBV2 and J usage is TRBJ1-5; a weak D match, TRBD1 (6 bases). This CDR3 is 15 amino acids long. Trimming removed 2 bases at V and 1 base at J, with 9 bases between. The germline gives CDR1 SNHLY, CDR2 FYNNEI.

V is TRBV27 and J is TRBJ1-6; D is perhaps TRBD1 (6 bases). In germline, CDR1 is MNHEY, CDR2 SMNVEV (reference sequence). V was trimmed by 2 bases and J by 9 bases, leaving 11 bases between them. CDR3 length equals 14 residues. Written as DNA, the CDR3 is TGTGCCAGCAGTTTACATAAAGGGGGTTCACCCCTCCACTTT. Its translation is CASSLHKGGSPLHF.

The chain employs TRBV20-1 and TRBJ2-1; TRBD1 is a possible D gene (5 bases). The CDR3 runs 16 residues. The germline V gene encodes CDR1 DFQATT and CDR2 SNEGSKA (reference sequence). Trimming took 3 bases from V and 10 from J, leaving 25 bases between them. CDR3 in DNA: TGCAGTGCTAGTTCCCCTCAGCCTCTGGGGCAGAGAGAGCAGTTCTTC. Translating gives CSASSPQPLGQREQFF.

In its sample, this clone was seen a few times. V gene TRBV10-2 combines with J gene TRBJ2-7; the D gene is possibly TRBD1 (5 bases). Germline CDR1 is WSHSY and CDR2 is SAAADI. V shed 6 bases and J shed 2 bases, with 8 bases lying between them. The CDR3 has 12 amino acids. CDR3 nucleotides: TGCGCCAGCAGAGGGGTCACCTACGAGCAGTACTTC. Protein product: CASRGVTYEQYF.

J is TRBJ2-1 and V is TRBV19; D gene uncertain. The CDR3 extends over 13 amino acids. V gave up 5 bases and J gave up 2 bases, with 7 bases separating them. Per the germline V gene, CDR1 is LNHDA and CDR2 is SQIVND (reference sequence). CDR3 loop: CASSYRAYNEQFF. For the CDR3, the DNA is TGTGCCAGTAGTTACCGGGCCTACAATGAGCAGTTCTTC.

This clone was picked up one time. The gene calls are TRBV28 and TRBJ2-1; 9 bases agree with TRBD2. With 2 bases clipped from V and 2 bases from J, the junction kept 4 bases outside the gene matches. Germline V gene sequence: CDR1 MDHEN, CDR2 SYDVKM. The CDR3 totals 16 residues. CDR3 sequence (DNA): TGTGCCAGCAGTTTAGTTAGCGGGAGTACCTACAATGAGCAGTTCTTC. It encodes CASSLVSGSTYNEQFF.

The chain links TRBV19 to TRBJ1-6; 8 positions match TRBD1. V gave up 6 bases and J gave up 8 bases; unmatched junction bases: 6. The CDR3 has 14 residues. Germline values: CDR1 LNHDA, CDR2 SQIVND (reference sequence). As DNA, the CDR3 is TGTGCCAGTAGGACCGGGACAGGCTATTCACCCCTCCACTTT. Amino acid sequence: CASRTGTGYSPLHF.

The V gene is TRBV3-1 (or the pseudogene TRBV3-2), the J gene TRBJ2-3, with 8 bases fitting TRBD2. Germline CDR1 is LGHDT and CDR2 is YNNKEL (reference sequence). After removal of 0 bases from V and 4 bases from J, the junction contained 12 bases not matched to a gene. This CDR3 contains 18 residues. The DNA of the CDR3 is TGTGCCAGCAGCCAAGATTCTCGAAGCGGGAGCTCTGCAGATACGCAGTATTTT. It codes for CASSQDSRSGSSADTQYF.

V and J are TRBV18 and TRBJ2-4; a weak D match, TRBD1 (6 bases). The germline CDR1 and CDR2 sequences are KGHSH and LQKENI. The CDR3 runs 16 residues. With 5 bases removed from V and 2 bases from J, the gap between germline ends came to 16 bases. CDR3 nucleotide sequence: TGTGCCAGCTCATCACAGGGAAGGGGTACCAAAAACATTCAGTACTTC. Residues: CASSSQGRGTKNIQYF.

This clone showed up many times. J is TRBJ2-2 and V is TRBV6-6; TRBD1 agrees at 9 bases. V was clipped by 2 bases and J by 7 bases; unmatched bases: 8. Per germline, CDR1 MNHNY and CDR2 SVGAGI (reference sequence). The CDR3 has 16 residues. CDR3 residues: CASSYGTGRVGGELFF. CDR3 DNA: TGTGCCAGCAGTTACGGGACAGGGAGGGTTGGCGGGGAGCTGTTTTTT.

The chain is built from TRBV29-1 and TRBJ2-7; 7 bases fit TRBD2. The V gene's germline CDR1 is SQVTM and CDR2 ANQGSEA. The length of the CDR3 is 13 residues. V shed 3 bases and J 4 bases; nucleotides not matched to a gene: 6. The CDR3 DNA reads TGCAGCGTTGAGTCTAGCGGCGGGTACGAGCAGTACTTC. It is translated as CSVESSGGYEQYF.

The CDR3 DNA reads TGTGCCACCGGAACCGGTTTCGGGGAAAAACTGTTTTTT. It encodes CATGTGFGEKLFF. V usage is TRBV27 and J usage is TRBJ1-4; D not resolved. The CDR3 is made up of 13 amino acids. V was pared by 10 bases and J by 8 bases, with 17 bases between. Germline V CDR1 and CDR2: MNHEY, SMNVEV (reference sequence).

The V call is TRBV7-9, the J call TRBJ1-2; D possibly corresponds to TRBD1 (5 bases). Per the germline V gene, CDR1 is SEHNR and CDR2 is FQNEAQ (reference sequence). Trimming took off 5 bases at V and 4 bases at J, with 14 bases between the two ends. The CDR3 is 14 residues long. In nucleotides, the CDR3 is TGTGCCAGCAGCCCCCATGCGGGGACCTATGGCTACACCTTC. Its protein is CASSPHAGTYGYTF.

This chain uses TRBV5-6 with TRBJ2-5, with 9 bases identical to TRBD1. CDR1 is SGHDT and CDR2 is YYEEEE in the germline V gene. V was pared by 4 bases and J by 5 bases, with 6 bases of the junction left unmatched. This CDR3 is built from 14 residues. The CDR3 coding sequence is TGTGCCAGCAGCGGGGACAGGGCCCTGGAGACCCAGTACTTC. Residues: CASSGDRALETQYF.

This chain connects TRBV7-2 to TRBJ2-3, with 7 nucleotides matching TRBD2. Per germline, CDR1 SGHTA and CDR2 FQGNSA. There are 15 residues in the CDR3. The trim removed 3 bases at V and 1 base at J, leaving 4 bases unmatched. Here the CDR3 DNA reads TGTGCCAGCAGCTTCTTAGCGGGTGGCACAGATACGCAGTATTTT. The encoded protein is CASSFLAGGTDTQYF.

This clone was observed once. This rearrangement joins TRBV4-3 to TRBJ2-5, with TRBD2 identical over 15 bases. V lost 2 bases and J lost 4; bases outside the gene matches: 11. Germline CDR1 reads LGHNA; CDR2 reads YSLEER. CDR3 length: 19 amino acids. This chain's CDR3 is CASSQTGTSGRLLGETQYF. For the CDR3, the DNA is TGCGCCAGCAGCCAAACCGGGACTAGCGGGAGGTTATTAGGAGAGACCCAGTACTTC.

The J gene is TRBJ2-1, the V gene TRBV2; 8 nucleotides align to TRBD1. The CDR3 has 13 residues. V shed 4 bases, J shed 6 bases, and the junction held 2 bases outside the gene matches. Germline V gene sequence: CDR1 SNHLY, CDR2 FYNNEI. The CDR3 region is CASSADRVNEQFF. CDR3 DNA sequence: TGTGCCAGCAGTGCGGACAGGGTCAATGAGCAGTTCTTC.

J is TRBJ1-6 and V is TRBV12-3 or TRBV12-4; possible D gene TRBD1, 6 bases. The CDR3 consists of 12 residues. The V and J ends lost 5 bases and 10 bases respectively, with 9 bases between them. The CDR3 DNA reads TGTGCCAGCAGTAAGGGGGGGTCACCCCTCCACTTT. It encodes CASSKGGSPLHF.

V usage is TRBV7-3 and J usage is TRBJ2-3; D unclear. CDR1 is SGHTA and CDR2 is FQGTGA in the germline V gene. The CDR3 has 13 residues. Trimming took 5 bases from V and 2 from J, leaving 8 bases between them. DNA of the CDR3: TGTGCCAGCAGCCCCCTCCCCACAGATACGCAGTATTTT. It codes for CASSPLPTDTQYF.

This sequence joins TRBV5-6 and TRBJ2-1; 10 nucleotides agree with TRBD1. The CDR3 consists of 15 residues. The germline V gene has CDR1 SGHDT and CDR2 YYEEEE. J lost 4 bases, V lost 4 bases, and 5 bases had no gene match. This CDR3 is CASSVGTGEYNEQFF. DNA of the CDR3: TGTGCCAGCAGCGTCGGGACAGGGGAATACAATGAGCAGTTCTTC.

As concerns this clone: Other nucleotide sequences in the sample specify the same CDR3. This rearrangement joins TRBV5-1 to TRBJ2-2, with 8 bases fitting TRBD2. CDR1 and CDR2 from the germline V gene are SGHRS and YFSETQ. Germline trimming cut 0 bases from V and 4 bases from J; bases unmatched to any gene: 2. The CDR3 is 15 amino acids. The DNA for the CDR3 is TGCGCCAGCAGCTTGGGGGCGGGGGGCACCGGGGAGCTGTTTTTT. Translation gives CASSLGAGGTGELFF.

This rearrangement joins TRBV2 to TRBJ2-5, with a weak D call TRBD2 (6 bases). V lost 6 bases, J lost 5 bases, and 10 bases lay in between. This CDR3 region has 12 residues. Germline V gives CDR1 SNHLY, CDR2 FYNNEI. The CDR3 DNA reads TGTGCCAGCAGGTCGGGAGTCGAGACCCAGTACTTC. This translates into CASRSGVETQYF.